The rows below give T cell receptor beta chains drawn from one sample of a study of T cell responses to AZD1222 COVID-19 vaccine. Sequencing was performed with immunoSEQ multiplex PCR; in TCRdb, only in-frame clones are kept and a portion is missing. The sample has around 190,000 clones, roughly 92% seen once. The specimen was peripheral blood, collected on day 0 of AZD1222 vaccination. These receptors originate from an adult in good health. Each CDR3 is given with its conserved first and last residue. Each record gives: J gene, V gene, clone size, D gene, CDR3 protein, CDR3 DNA. The D gene is left open where the match is weak. Clone size is not always given. Where it is, it says once, few, many or a class for expanded clones.

TRBJ1-2	TRBV30	.	.	CAWSLPPGGYTF	TGTGCCTGGAGTTTACCCCCGGGAGGCTACACCTTC
TRBJ1-5	TRBV29-1	.	TRBD1	CSVEFTGDRNQPQHF	TGCAGCGTTGAATTTACAGGGGACCGCAATCAGCCCCAGCATTTT
TRBJ1-2	TRBV18	.	.	CASSPSLYGYTF	TGTGCCAGCTCACCTTCGTTGTATGGCTACACCTTC
TRBJ2-2	TRBV7-2	.	.	CASSLGYGNTGELFF	TGTGCCAGCAGCTTAGGGTACGGTAACACCGGGGAGCTGTTTTTT
TRBJ1-5	TRBV28	.	TRBD1	CASRMTGNSNQPQHF	TGTGCCAGCAGAATGACAGGGAATAGCAATCAGCCCCAGCATTTT
TRBJ2-1	TRBV5-4	.	TRBD2	CASSVSGGRSYNEQFF	TGTGCCAGCAGTGTCAGCGGGGGGCGCTCCTACAATGAGCAGTTCTTC
TRBJ1-6	TRBV5-5	.	.	CASIIGVASNSPLHF	TGTGCCAGCATCATAGGAGTAGCTTCGAATTCACCCCTCCACTTT
TRBJ2-7	TRBV21-1	.	.	CASSIPRSTYEQYF	TGTGCCAGCAGCATCCCCAGGAGCACCTACGAGCAGTACTTC
TRBJ2-2	TRBV19	.	.	CASSMQGATGELFF	TGTGCCAGTAGTATGCAGGGAGCCACCGGGGAGCTGTTTTTT
TRBJ1-2	TRBV19	.	.	CASTLSIYSNGYTF	TGTGCCAGTACCCTATCGATATACAGCAATGGCTACACCTTC
TRBJ2-5	TRBV19	.	TRBD1	CASSANGQGGETQYF	TGTGCCAGTAGTGCGAACGGACAGGGAGGAGAGACCCAGTACTTC
TRBJ1-3	TRBV5-4	.	.	CASSSDRTSGNTIYF	TGTGCCAGCAGCTCCGACAGAACCTCTGGAAACACCATATATTTT
TRBJ1-6	TRBV7-6	.	.	CASSVSWTLNSPLHF	TGTGCCAGCAGCGTTTCATGGACGCTTAATTCACCCCTCCACTTT
TRBJ2-7	TRBV10-3	.	.	CATRDTYYEQYF	TGTGCCACCCGGGACACCTACTACGAGCAGTACTTC
TRBJ1-6	TRBV19	.	TRBD1	CASRTGTANSPLHF	TGTGCCAGTAGGACCGGGACAGCCAATTCACCCCTCCACTTT
TRBJ1-4	TRBV4-3	.	.	CASSQDVLKKLFF	TGCGCCAGCAGCCAAGACGTTCTGAAAAAACTGTTTTTT
TRBJ1-4	TRBV7-2	once	.	CASSLMGLGNEKLFF	TGTGCCAGCAGCTTAATGGGTCTAGGTAATGAAAAACTGTTTTTT
TRBJ2-1	TRBV10-3	.	.	CAIKTDNEQFF	TGTGCCATCAAGACAGACAATGAGCAGTTCTTC
TRBJ1-2	TRBV2	once	.	CASNPRGRGAGWNGYTF	TGTGCCAGCAACCCCCGAGGCCGGGGGGCCGGATGGAATGGCTACACCTTC
TRBJ2-4	TRBV19	.	TRBD1	CASSLGTGGLNIQYF	TGTGCCAGTAGTCTCGGGACAGGGGGTTTAAACATTCAGTACTTC
TRBJ1-6	TRBV9	.	.	CASSVGRDSPLHF	TGTGCCAGCAGCGTAGGACGGGATTCACCCCTCCACTTT
TRBJ1-5	TRBV20-1	.	.	CSASDGGSNQPQHF	TGCAGTGCTAGTGACGGTGGGAGCAATCAGCCCCAGCATTTT
TRBJ2-7	TRBV29-1	few	.	CSGFGQAGEQYF	TGCAGCGGTTTCGGGCAAGCGGGCGAGCAGTACTTC
TRBJ1-1	TRBV11-2	.	.	CASSPQDKNTEAFF	TGTGCCAGCAGCCCACAGGACAAGAACACTGAAGCTTTCTTT
TRBJ1-1	TRBV9	.	TRBD1	CASTEGQRNTEAFF	TGTGCCAGCACCGAGGGACAGAGGAACACTGAAGCTTTCTTT
TRBJ1-4	TRBV2	.	.	CASRTGLGGYEKLFF	TGTGCCAGCAGGACGGGTCTGGGGGGTTACGAAAAACTGTTTTTT
TRBJ2-6	TRBV29-1	.	TRBD1	CSVEEWTGKSSGANVLTF	TGCAGCGTTGAAGAATGGACAGGCAAGAGCTCTGGGGCCAACGTCCTGACTTTC
TRBJ1-1	TRBV11-2	.	.	CASSLLDMGGAEGTEAFF	TGTGCCAGCAGCTTATTAGATATGGGGGGCGCGGAAGGCACTGAAGCTTTCTTT
TRBJ1-4	TRBV7-2	.	.	CASSLVMGRANEKLFF	TGTGCCAGCAGCTTAGTAATGGGCAGAGCTAATGAAAAACTGTTTTTT
TRBJ2-1	TRBV9	.	.	CASSAGEDEQFF	TGTGCCAGCAGCGCAGGGGAGGATGAGCAGTTCTTC
TRBJ1-2	TRBV6-5	.	.	CASSRDGNYGYTF	TGTGCCAGCAGTCGGGACGGAAACTATGGCTACACCTTC
TRBJ2-1	TRBV19	.	TRBD2	CASSPTSGGAGEQFF	TGTGCCAGTTCCCCTACTAGCGGGGGGGCCGGCGAGCAGTTCTTC
TRBJ1-5	TRBV28	once	.	CAGHPPPLANQPQHF	TGTGCCGGACATCCTCCGCCACTAGCCAATCAGCCCCAGCATTTT
TRBJ1-1	TRBV7-2	.	TRBD1	CASTTGGTDTEAFF	TGTGCCAGCACCACAGGGGGGACGGACACTGAAGCTTTCTTT
TRBJ2-1	TRBV5-6	.	.	CASSFRGSAAYNEQFF	TGTGCCAGCAGCTTCCGGGGGTCAGCGGCCTACAATGAGCAGTTCTTC
TRBJ2-7	TRBV12-3/TRBV12-4	once	TRBD1	CASSGGQGYEQYF	TGTGCCAGCAGTGGGGGACAGGGGTACGAGCAGTACTTC
TRBJ1-5	TRBV24-1	.	TRBD1	CATSHRGINQPQHF	TGTGCCACCAGTCACAGGGGAATCAATCAGCCCCAGCATTTT
TRBJ1-2	TRBV12-3/TRBV12-4	.	.	CASKGPEYGYTF	TGTGCCAGCAAGGGCCCCGAATATGGCTACACCTTC
TRBJ1-4	TRBV5-1	once	TRBD1	CASSSVRDRGEKLFF	TGCGCCAGCAGCTCTGTCCGGGACAGGGGCGAAAAACTGTTTTTT
TRBJ1-2	TRBV27	.	TRBD1	CASSLQGSYGYTF	TGTGCCAGCAGTCTACAGGGGAGCTATGGCTACACCTTC
TRBJ1-3	TRBV9	.	.	CASSPWGSGNTIYF	TGTGCCAGCAGTCCCTGGGGCTCTGGAAACACCATATATTTT
TRBJ2-6	TRBV25-1	.	TRBD1	CAGPTGVAAF	TGTGCCGGGCCTACAGGGGTCGCGGCTTTC
TRBJ2-3	TRBV6-2/TRBV6-3	.	TRBD2	CASSYTSGGPTDTQYF	TGTGCCAGCAGTTACACCAGCGGGGGGCCAACAGATACGCAGTATTTT
TRBJ2-3	TRBV10-3	.	TRBD1	CAINYDRGTDTQYF	TGTGCCATCAATTACGACAGGGGCACAGATACGCAGTATTTT
TRBJ2-1	TRBV9	.	.	CASSVGTNFYNEQFF	TGTGCCAGCAGCGTTGGGACAAACTTTTACAATGAGCAGTTCTTC
TRBJ1-2	TRBV6-6	.	.	CAIRRGNYGYTF	TGTGCCATCCGTAGGGGGAACTATGGCTACACCTTC
TRBJ1-3	TRBV7-9	.	TRBD1	CASSPPDHRGLGNTIYF	TGTGCCAGCAGCCCGCCGGACCACAGGGGCCTAGGAAACACCATATATTTT
TRBJ2-2	TRBV7-2	.	.	CASSPRVGLMNTGELFF	TGTGCCAGCAGCCCGCGGGTTGGGCTGATGAACACCGGGGAGCTGTTTTTT
TRBJ2-5	TRBV12-3/TRBV12-4	few	.	CASSQGQETQYF	TGTGCCAGCAGCCAGGGGCAAGAGACCCAGTACTTC
TRBJ2-3	TRBV7-3	.	.	CASSLGTHPDTQYF	TGTGCCAGCAGCTTAGGGACCCACCCAGATACGCAGTATTTT
TRBJ1-5	TRBV4-1	.	.	CASSQPTGQGLNQPQHF	TGCGCCAGCAGCCAACCAACAGGGCAGGGCCTCAATCAGCCCCAGCATTTT
TRBJ1-5	TRBV27	once	TRBD1	CASSSGTGRNQPQHF	TGTGCCAGCAGTTCAGGGACAGGTCGCAATCAGCCCCAGCATTTT
TRBJ1-2	TRBV6-5	.	TRBD1	CASSYVQGTAYDYTF	TGTGCCAGCAGTTACGTACAAGGGACAGCCTATGACTACACCTTC